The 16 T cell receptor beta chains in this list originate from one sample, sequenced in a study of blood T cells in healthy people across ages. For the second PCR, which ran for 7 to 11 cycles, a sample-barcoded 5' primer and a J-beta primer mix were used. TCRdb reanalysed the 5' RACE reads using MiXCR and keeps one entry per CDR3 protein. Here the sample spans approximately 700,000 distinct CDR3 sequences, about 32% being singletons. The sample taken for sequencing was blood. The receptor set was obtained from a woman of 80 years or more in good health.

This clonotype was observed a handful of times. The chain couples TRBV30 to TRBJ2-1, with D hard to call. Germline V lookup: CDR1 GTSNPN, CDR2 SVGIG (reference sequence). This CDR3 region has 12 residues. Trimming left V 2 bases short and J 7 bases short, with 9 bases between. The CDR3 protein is CAWSFKRNEQFF. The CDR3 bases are TGTGCCTGGAGTTTTAAAAGAAATGAGCAGTTCTTC. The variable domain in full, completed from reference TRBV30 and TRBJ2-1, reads SQTIHQWPATLVQPVGSPLSLECTVEGTSNPNLYWYRQAAGRGLQLLFYSVGIGQISSEVPQNLSASRPQDRQFILSSKKLLLSDSGFYLCAWSFKRNEQFFGPGTRLTVL.

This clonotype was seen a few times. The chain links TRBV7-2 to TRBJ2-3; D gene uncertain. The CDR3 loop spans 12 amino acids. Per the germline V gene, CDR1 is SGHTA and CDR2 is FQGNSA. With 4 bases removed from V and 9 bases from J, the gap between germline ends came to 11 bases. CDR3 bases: TGTGCCAGCAGCTCAGATGACGACACGCAGTATTTT. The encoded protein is CASSSDDDTQYF.

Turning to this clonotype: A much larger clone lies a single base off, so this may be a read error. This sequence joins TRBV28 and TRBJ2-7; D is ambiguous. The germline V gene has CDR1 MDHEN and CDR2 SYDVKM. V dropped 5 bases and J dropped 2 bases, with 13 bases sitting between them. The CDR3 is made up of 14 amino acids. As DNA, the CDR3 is TGTGCCAGCAGTGGTCTAGGGTCACCCTACGAGCAGTACTTC. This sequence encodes CASSGLGSPYEQYF.

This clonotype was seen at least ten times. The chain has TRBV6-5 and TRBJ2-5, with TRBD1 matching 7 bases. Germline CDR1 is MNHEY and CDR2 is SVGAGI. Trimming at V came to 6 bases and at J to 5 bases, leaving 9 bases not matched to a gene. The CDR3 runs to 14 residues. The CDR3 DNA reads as TGTGCCAGCAGCCGGGACAGCCACGGGGAGACCCAGTACTTC. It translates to CASSRDSHGETQYF.

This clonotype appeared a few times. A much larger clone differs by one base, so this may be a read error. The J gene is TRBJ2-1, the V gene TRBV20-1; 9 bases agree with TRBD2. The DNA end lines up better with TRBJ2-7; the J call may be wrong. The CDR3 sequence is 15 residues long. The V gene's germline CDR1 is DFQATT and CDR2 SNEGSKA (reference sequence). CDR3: CSARDLAGPNNEQYF. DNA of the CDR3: TGCAGTGCTAGAGACCTAGCGGGACCTAACAATGAGCAGTACTTC.

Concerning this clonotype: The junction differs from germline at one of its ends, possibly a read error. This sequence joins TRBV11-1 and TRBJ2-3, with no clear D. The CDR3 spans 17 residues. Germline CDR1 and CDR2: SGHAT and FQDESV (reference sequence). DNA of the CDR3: TGTGTCAGCAGCCCCCGGATCAGGAAAATGAGCACAGATACGCAGTATTTT. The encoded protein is CVSSPRIRKMSTDTQYF. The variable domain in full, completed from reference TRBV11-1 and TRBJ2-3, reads EAEVAQSPRYKITEKSQAVAFWCDPISGHATLYWYRQILGQGPELLVQFQDESVVDDSQLPKDRFSAERLKGVDSTLKIQPAELGDSAMYLCVSSPRIRKMSTDTQYFGPGTRLTVL.

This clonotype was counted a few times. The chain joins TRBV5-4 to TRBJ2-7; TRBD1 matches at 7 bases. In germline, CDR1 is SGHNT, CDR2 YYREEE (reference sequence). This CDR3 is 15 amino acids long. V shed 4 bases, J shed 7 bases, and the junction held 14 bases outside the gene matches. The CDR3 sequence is CASSPTGSLPGEQYF. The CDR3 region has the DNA TGTGCCAGCAGCCCGACAGGGAGTCTCCCCGGGGAGCAGTACTTC. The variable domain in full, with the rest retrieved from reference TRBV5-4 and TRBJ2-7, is ETGVTQSPTHLIKTRGQQVTLRCSSQSGHNTVSWYQQALGQGPQFIFQYYREEENGRGNFPPRFSGLQFPNYSSELNVNALELDDSALYLCASSPTGSLPGEQYFGPGTRLTVT.

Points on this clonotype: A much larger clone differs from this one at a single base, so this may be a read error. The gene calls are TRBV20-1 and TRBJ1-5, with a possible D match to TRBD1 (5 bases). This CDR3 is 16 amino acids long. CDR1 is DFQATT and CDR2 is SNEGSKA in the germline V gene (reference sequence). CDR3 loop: CSAGDSKGSGNQPQHF. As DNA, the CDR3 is TGCAGTGCTGGAGATAGTAAGGGGTCGGGCAATCAGCCCCAGCATTTT.

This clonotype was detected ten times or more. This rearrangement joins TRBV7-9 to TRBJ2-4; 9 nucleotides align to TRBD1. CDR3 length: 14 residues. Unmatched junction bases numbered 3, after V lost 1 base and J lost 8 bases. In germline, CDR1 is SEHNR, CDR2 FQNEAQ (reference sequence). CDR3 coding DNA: TGTGCCAGCAGCTTAGAGACAGGGGGTGACATTCAGTACTTC. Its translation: CASSLETGGDIQYF.

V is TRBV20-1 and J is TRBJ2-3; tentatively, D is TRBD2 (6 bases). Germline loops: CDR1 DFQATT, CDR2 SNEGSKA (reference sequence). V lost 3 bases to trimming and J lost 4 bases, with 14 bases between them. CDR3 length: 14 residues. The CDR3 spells CSASPGSGADTQYF. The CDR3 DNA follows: TGCAGTGCTAGCCCCGGTAGCGGAGCAGATACGCAGTATTTT.

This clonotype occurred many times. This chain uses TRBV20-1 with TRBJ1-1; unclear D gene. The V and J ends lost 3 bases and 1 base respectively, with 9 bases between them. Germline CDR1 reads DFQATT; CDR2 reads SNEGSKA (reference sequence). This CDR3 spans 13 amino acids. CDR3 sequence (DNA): TGCAGTGCTAGTACTTCGGGGAACACTGAAGCTTTCTTT. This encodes CSASTSGNTEAFF.

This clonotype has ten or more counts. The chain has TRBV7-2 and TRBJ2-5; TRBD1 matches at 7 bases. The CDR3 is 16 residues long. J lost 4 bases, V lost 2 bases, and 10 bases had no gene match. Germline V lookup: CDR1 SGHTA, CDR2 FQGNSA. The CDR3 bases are TGTGCCAGCAGCTTACGTACAGGGGCTTACGGAGAGACCCAGTACTTC. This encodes CASSLRTGAYGETQYF.

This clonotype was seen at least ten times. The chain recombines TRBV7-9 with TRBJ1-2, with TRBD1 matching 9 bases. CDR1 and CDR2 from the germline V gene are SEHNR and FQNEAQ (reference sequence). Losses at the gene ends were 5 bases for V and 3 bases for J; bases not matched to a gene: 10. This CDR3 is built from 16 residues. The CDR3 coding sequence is TGTGCCAGCAGCGAACTCCGGGACAGGGAGGACTATGGCTACACCTTC. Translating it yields CASSELRDREDYGYTF.

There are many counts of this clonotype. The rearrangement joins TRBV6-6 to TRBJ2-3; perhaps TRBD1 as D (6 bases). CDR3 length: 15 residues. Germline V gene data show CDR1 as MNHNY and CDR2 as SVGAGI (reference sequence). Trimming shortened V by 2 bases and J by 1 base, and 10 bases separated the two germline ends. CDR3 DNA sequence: TGTGCCAGCAGTTACGTTCAGGGGCGCACAGATACGCAGTATTTT. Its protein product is CASSYVQGRTDTQYF.

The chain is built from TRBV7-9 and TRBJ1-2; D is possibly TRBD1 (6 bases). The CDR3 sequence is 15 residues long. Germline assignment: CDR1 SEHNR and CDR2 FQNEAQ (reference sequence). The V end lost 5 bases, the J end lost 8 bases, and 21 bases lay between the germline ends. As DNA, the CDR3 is TGTGCCAGCAGCCAACAGGGAACTACCGCAGCCGGCTACACCTTC. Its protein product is CASSQQGTTAAGYTF.

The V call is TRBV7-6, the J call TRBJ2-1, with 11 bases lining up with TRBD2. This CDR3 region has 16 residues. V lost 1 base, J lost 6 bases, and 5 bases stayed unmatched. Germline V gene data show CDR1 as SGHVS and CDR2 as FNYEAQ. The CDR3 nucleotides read TGTGCCAGCAGCTTAGAAGTGACTAGCGGGACCAATGAGCAGTTCTTC. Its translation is CASSLEVTSGTNEQFF.